The rows below give T cell receptor beta chains drawn from one sample of a study of CD8+ T cells in alopecia areata. Clones were read by immunoSEQ multiplex PCR, and TCRdb kept only the in-frame ones, dropping some. The table shows 130,000 to 150,000 clones, with over 70% occurring only once. The sequencing here drew on CD8+ T cells sorted from blood, taken at week 0. All receptors come from a human donor with alopecia areata. Each CDR3 is given with its conserved first and last residue. D genes are given only for firm matches.

d_call: .
v_call: TRBV5-4
j_call: TRBJ2-7
cdr3_aa: CASSSHGGPYEQYF

d_call: .
v_call: TRBV14
j_call: TRBJ1-1
cdr3_aa: CASSHAQGTEAFF

d_call: TRBD1
v_call: TRBV5-1
j_call: TRBJ2-7
cdr3_aa: CASSPGTGGEQTYEQYF

d_call: TRBD2
v_call: TRBV7-8
j_call: TRBJ2-5
cdr3_aa: CASSHPKRGGEETQYF

d_call: TRBD2
v_call: TRBV5-4
j_call: TRBJ2-2
cdr3_aa: CASSFARGTSGTGELFF

d_call: TRBD1
v_call: TRBV27
j_call: TRBJ1-2
cdr3_aa: CASSLGTGRNYGYTF

d_call: .
v_call: TRBV7-9
j_call: TRBJ2-7
cdr3_aa: CASSDRGAEQYF

d_call: TRBD1
v_call: TRBV7-8
j_call: TRBJ2-7
cdr3_aa: CASSAQGAYEQYF

d_call: .
v_call: TRBV6-5
j_call: TRBJ1-1
cdr3_aa: CATLRTDTEAFF

d_call: .
v_call: TRBV30
j_call: TRBJ2-7
cdr3_aa: CAWSKVRDPITYEQYF

d_call: .
v_call: TRBV5-1
j_call: TRBJ2-1
cdr3_aa: CASSLEGVYNEQFF

d_call: TRBD2
v_call: TRBV29-1
j_call: TRBJ2-3
cdr3_aa: CSAGGVTQYF

d_call: .
v_call: TRBV15
j_call: TRBJ2-2
cdr3_aa: CATSRDYQGTNTGELFF

d_call: .
v_call: TRBV7-8
j_call: TRBJ2-2
cdr3_aa: CASRHGELFF

d_call: .
v_call: TRBV18
j_call: TRBJ2-1
cdr3_aa: CASSLQGEQFF

d_call: TRBD1
v_call: TRBV6-1
j_call: TRBJ2-7
cdr3_aa: CASSEIGIYRDRSHEQYF

d_call: TRBD1
v_call: TRBV7-8
j_call: TRBJ1-4
cdr3_aa: CASSLGQGYEKLFF

d_call: .
v_call: TRBV29-1
j_call: TRBJ1-1
cdr3_aa: CSVAEGAEAFF

d_call: .
v_call: TRBV7-2
j_call: TRBJ2-7
cdr3_aa: CASSSFLGSYEQYF

d_call: .
v_call: TRBV27
j_call: TRBJ2-1
cdr3_aa: CASTSWFSNEQFF

d_call: TRBD1
v_call: TRBV29-1
j_call: TRBJ2-2
cdr3_aa: CSVVQGDTGELFF

d_call: .
v_call: TRBV29-1
j_call: TRBJ1-2
cdr3_aa: CSVAAGESYGYTF

d_call: .
v_call: TRBV29-1
j_call: TRBJ1-1
cdr3_aa: CSVWGRYTEAFF

d_call: .
v_call: TRBV7-9
j_call: TRBJ1-1
cdr3_aa: CASSLPGYAEAFF

d_call: .
v_call: TRBV19
j_call: TRBJ2-6
cdr3_aa: CASSIIPGANVLTF

d_call: .
v_call: TRBV7-9
j_call: TRBJ2-3
cdr3_aa: CASSWRGTQYF

d_call: TRBD1
v_call: TRBV5-6
j_call: TRBJ1-6
cdr3_aa: CASSPQGQGSYNSPLHF

d_call: .
v_call: TRBV4-1
j_call: TRBJ2-4
cdr3_aa: CASSQGPLKNIQYF

d_call: TRBD2
v_call: TRBV6-4
j_call: TRBJ2-3
cdr3_aa: CASSASSGVLDTQYF

d_call: .
v_call: TRBV7-9
j_call: TRBJ2-4
cdr3_aa: CASSLGDIGHF

d_call: TRBD1
v_call: TRBV29-1
j_call: TRBJ2-7
cdr3_aa: CSAAAGQGFTGEQYF

d_call: .
v_call: TRBV13
j_call: TRBJ1-2
cdr3_aa: CASSLGAGSNYGYTF

d_call: .
v_call: TRBV29-1
j_call: TRBJ2-7
cdr3_aa: CSVEIPGRVPYEQYF

d_call: .
v_call: TRBV29-1
j_call: TRBJ2-3
cdr3_aa: CSVLGGGKTDTQYF

d_call: .
v_call: TRBV18
j_call: TRBJ2-5
cdr3_aa: CASRIRETQYF

d_call: .
v_call: TRBV6-1
j_call: TRBJ2-1
cdr3_aa: CASSEGGEQFF

d_call: .
v_call: TRBV11-2
j_call: TRBJ2-3
cdr3_aa: CASSRRRTDTQYF

d_call: TRBD1
v_call: TRBV9
j_call: TRBJ1-6
cdr3_aa: CASSLGQGNSPLHF

d_call: .
v_call: TRBV4-1
j_call: TRBJ2-2
cdr3_aa: CASSQYPLGGHTGELFF

d_call: TRBD2
v_call: TRBV11-2
j_call: TRBJ2-5
cdr3_aa: CASSPRTSGTYVETQYF

d_call: .
v_call: TRBV27
j_call: TRBJ2-7
cdr3_aa: CASSTRREIYEQYF